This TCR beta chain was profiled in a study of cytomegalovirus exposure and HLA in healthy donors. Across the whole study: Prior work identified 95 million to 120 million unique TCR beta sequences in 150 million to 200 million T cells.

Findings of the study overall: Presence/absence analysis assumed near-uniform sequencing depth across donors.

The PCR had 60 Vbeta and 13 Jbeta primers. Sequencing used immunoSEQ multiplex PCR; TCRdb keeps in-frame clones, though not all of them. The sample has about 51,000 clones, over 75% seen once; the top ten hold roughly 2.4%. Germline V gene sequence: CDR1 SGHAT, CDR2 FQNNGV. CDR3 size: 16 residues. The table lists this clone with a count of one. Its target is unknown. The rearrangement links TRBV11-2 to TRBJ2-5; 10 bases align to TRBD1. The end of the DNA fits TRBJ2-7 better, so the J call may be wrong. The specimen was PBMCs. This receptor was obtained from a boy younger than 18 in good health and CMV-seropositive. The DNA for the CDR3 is TGTGCCAGCACCAATTCATCCGGACAGGGGGACCACGAGCAGTACTTC. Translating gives CASTNSSGQGDHEQYF.